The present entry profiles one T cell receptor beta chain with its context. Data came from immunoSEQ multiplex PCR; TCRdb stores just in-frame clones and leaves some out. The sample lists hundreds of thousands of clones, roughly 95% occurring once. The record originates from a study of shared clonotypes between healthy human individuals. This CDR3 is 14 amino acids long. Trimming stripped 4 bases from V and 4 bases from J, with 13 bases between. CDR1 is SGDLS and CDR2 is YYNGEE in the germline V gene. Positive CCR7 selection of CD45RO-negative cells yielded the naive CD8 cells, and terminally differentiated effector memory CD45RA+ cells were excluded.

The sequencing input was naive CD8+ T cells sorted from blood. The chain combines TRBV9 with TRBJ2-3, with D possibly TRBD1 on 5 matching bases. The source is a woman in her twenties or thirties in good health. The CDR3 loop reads CASSITGAPDTQYF. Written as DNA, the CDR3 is TGTGCCAGCAGCATCACAGGTGCCCCAGATACGCAGTATTTT.